This is a list of T cell receptor beta chains from one sample in a study of shared clonotypes between healthy human individuals. Here immunoSEQ multiplex PCR was the method, and the copy in TCRdb shows in-frame clones only, minus some. Of about 680,000 clones in the sample, about two thirds are singletons; the top ten hold under 2%. Sequencing used memory CD4+ T cells sorted from blood. Every receptor here comes from a woman younger than 45 in good health. The CDR3 runs from the conserved cysteine through the conserved F or W. The D gene is left open where the match is weak. The size field is filled for only some rows; it gives once, few, many or a size class.

v_call	j_call	clone_size	d_call	cdr3_aa	cdr3_nt
TRBV18	TRBJ2-7	-	TRBD1	CASSPWGTGGRGFDEQYF	TGTGCCAGCTCACCTTGGGGGACAGGGGGTCGAGGTTTTGACGAGCAGTACTTC
TRBV18	TRBJ2-5	many	-	CASSERGSETQYF	TGTGCCAGCTCGGAAAGGGGTAGTGAGACCCAGTACTTC
TRBV2	TRBJ2-7	once	-	CASRQFPLREQYF	TGTGCCAGCAGGCAGTTCCCCCTTAGAGAGCAGTACTTC
TRBV10-3	TRBJ2-2	once	TRBD1	CAISDGDRGPGELFF	TGTGCCATCAGTGACGGGGACAGGGGGCCCGGGGAGCTGTTTTTT
TRBV7-9	TRBJ2-3	-	TRBD1	CASSSGTGGADTQYF	TGTGCCAGCAGCTCGGGGACAGGGGGCGCAGATACGCAGTATTTT
TRBV6-1	TRBJ2-1	-	-	CASTVDHEQFF	TGTGCCAGCACCGTTGACCATGAGCAGTTCTTC
TRBV6-5	TRBJ2-5	-	-	CASSPPGRETQYF	TGTGCCAGTTCCCCCCCGGGGAGGGAGACCCAGTACTTC
TRBV18	TRBJ2-1	-	TRBD2	CASSAGLAGGYNEQFF	TGTGCCAGCTCAGCGGGACTAGCGGGAGGTTACAATGAGCAGTTCTTC
TRBV11-3	TRBJ1-3	-	-	CASSLLEFSGNTIYF	TGTGCCAGCAGCCTACTCGAGTTCTCTGGAAACACCATATATTTT
TRBV5-1	TRBJ2-3	-	TRBD1	CASSLGQGSPDTQYF	TGCGCCAGCAGCTTGGGACAGGGGTCCCCAGATACGCAGTATTTT
TRBV18	TRBJ2-6	-	-	CASSPTFVGGGTFTGANVLTF	TGTGCCAGCTCACCAACGTTTGTGGGGGGCGGTACCTTCACTGGGGCCAACGTCCTGACTTTC
TRBV6-1	TRBJ1-2	-	TRBD1	CASRGTGNRVGTF	TGTGCCAGCAGAGGGACAGGGAACCGTGTAGGGACCTTC
TRBV18	TRBJ1-3	-	-	CASSPPLVSGNTIYF	TGTGCCAGCTCACCACCATTAGTCTCTGGAAACACCATATATTTT
TRBV29-1	TRBJ2-1	-	-	CSVVRSSYNEQFF	TGCAGCGTAGTGCGGAGTTCCTACAATGAGCAGTTCTTC
TRBV25-1	TRBJ1-1	-	-	CASSELDEAFF	TGTGCCAGCAGTGAATTGGATGAAGCTTTCTTT
TRBV28	TRBJ1-2	few	-	CAILDGTQDGYTF	TGTGCCATCCTAGACGGGACTCAAGATGGCTACACCTTC
TRBV27	TRBJ2-5	few	-	CASSHRERETQYF	TGTGCCAGCAGCCACAGGGAGCGGGAGACCCAGTACTTC
TRBV30	TRBJ1-2	-	-	CAWSPGIQAGYTF	TGTGCCTGGAGTCCCGGAATCCAAGCAGGCTACACCTTC
TRBV12-5	TRBJ1-2	-	TRBD1	CASGLVVGQGGTNYGYTF	TGTGCTAGTGGTTTGGTAGTAGGACAGGGAGGGACTAACTATGGCTACACCTTC
TRBV19	TRBJ2-7	-	TRBD2	CASSLGRAYEQYF	TGTGCCAGTAGCCTCGGGAGGGCCTACGAGCAGTACTTC
TRBV30	TRBJ2-7	-	TRBD1	CAWSGQGYEQYF	TGTGCCTGGTCGGGACAGGGCTACGAGCAGTACTTC
TRBV30	TRBJ2-5	-	TRBD2	CAWRRTSGRAVVETQYF	TGTGCCTGGAGGCGGACTAGCGGGAGGGCTGTCGTGGAGACCCAGTACTTC
TRBV25-1	TRBJ2-3	-	-	CASSDGPTDTQYF	TGTGCCAGCAGTGATGGCCCTACAGATACGCAGTATTTT
TRBV18	TRBJ2-5	-	TRBD1	CASSRGGGQETQYF	TGTGCCAGCTCCCGAGGGGGCGGGCAAGAGACCCAGTACTTC
TRBV13	TRBJ2-7	-	-	CASSLAHEQYF	TGTGCCAGCAGCTTAGCCCACGAGCAGTACTTC
TRBV18	TRBJ1-2	-	-	CASSPQDRLGYTF	TGTGCCAGCTCCCCCCAAGACAGGTTGGGCTACACCTTC
TRBV28	TRBJ1-5	-	-	CASSLAGRDAHF	TGTGCCAGCAGTTTGGCAGGGCGGGACGCGCATTTT
TRBV5-4	TRBJ1-3	-	-	CASSQTGTGNTIYF	TGTGCCAGCAGCCAAACAGGGACTGGAAACACCATATATTTT
TRBV6-6	TRBJ1-5	many	-	CASSSLQGQPQHF	TGTGCCAGCAGTTCCTTACAGGGACAGCCCCAGCATTTT
TRBV20-1	TRBJ2-1	-	-	CSADRDSEQFF	TGCAGTGCTGACCGGGACTCCGAGCAGTTCTTC
TRBV6-1	TRBJ1-1	-	TRBD1	CASSIRRDRGEAFF	TGTGCCAGCAGTATTCGCCGGGACAGGGGCGAAGCTTTCTTT
TRBV10-1	TRBJ2-3	few	TRBD2	CASSESGVAQYF	TGCGCCAGCAGTGAGAGCGGGGTAGCGCAGTATTTT